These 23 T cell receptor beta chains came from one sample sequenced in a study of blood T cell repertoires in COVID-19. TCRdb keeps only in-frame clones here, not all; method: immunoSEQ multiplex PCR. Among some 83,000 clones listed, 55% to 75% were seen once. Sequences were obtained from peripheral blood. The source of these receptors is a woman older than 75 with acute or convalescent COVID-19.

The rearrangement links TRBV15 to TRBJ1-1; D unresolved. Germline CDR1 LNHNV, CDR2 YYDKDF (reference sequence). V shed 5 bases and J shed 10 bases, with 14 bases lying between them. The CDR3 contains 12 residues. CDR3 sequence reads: CATSVGRAGAFF. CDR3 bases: TGTGCCACCAGCGTCGGGAGGGCTGGAGCTTTCTTT.

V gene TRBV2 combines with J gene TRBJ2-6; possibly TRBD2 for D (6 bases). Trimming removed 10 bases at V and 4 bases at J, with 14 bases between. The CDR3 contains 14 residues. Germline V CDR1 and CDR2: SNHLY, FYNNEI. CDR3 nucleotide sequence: TGTGCCACCCTCCGGGGGTTGGGGGCCAACGTCCTGACTTTC. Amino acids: CATLRGLGANVLTF. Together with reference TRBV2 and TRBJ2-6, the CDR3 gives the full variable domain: EPEVTQTPSHQVTQMGQEVILRCVPISNHLYFYWYRQILGQKVEFLVSFYNNEISEKSEIFDDQFSVERPDGSNFTLKIRSTKLEDSAMYFCATLRGLGANVLTFGAGSRLTVL.

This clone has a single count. CDR3 coding DNA: TGTGCCAGCAGCCAAGGCAGGGGCAACTATGGCTACACCTTC. Amino acid sequence: CASSQGRGNYGYTF. The rearrangement joins TRBV3-1 (or the pseudogene TRBV3-2) to TRBJ1-2; possibly TRBD1 for D (6 bases). The CDR3 is 14 amino acids. Germline values: CDR1 LGHDT, CDR2 YNNKEL (reference sequence). The V end was cut by 1 base, the J end by 2 bases, with 8 bases between.

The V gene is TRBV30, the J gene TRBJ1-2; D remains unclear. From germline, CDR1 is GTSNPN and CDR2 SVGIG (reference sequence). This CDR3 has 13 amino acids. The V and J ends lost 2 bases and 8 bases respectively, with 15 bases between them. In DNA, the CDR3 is TGTGCCTGGAGTTTAGTTCTCACGGGGGGCTACACCTTC. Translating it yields CAWSLVLTGGYTF.

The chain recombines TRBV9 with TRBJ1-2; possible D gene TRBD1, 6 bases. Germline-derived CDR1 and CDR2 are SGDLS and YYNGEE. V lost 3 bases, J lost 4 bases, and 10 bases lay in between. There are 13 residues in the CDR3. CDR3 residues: CASSARGTYGYTF. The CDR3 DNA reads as TGTGCCAGCAGCGCAAGGGGGACCTATGGCTACACCTTC.

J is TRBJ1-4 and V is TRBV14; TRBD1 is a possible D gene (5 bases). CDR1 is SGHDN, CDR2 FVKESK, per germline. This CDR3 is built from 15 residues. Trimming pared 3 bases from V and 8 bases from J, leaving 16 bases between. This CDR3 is CASSQQGRRGEKLFF. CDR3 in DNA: TGTGCCAGCAGCCAGCAGGGTCGGCGAGGAGAAAAACTGTTTTTT.

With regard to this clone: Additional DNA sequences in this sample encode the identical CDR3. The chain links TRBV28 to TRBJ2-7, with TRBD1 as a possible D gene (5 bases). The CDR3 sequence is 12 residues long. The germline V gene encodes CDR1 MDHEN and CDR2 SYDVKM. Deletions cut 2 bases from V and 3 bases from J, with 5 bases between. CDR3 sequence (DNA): TGTGCCAGCAGTTTACAGGGCTACGAGCAGTACTTC. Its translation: CASSLQGYEQYF. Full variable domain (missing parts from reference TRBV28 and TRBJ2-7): DVKVTQSSRYLVKRTGEKVFLECVQDMDHENMFWYRQDPGLGLRLIYFSYDVKMKEKGDIPEGYSVSREKKERFSLILESASTNQTSMYLCASSLQGYEQYFGPGTRLTVT.

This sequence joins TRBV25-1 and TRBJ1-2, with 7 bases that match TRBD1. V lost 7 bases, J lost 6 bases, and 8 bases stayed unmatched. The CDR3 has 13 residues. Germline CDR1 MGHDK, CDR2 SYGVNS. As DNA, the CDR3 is TGTGCCAGCAACCGCGGAGGGACAGATGGCTACACCTTC. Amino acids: CASNRGGTDGYTF.

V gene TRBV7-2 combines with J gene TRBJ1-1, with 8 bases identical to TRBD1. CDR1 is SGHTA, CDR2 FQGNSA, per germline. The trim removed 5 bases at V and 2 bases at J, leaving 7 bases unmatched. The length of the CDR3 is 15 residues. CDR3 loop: CASSPDRGGNTEAFF. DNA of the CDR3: TGTGCCAGCAGCCCCGACAGGGGCGGAAACACTGAAGCTTTCTTT.

CDR3 loop: CASSQDPTAGTDTQYF. DNA of the CDR3: TGCGCCAGCAGCCAAGATCCGACAGCAGGCACAGATACGCAGTATTTT. The genes are TRBV4-1 and TRBJ2-3; D possibly corresponds to TRBD1 (5 bases). Looked up from germline, CDR1 is MGHRA and CDR2 is YSYEKL. The CDR3 length is 16 residues. V gave up 0 bases and J gave up 1 base, with 11 bases separating them.

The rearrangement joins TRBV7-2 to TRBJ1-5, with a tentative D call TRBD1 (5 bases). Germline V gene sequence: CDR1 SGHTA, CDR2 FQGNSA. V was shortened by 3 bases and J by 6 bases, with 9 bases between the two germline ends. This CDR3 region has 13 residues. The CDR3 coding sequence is TGTGCCAGCAGCTTTTGGGGGGTTCAGCCCCAGCATTTT. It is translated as CASSFWGVQPQHF. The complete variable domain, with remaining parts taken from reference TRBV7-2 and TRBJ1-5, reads GAGVSQSPSNKVTEKGKDVELRCDPISGHTALYWYRQSLGQGLEFLIYFQGNSAPDKSGLPSDRFSAERTGGSVSTLTIQRTQQEDSAVYLCASSFWGVQPQHFGDGTRLSIL.

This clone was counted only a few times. The chain's CDR3 is CASSLSGGANTGELFF. Here the CDR3 DNA reads TGTGCCAGCAGCTTAAGTGGGGGGGCGAACACCGGGGAGCTGTTTTTT. The chain has TRBV7-3 and TRBJ2-2; 7 nucleotides match TRBD2. CDR1 is SGHTA and CDR2 is FQGTGA in the germline V gene. CDR3 size: 16 residues. The J segment lost 0 bases and the V segment lost 1 base, leaving 2 bases of the junction unmatched.

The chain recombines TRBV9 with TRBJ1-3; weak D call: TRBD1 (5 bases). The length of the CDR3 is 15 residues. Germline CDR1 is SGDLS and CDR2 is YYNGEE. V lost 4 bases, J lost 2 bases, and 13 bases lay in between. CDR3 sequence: CASSYRQLPGNTIYF. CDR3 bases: TGTGCCAGCAGCTATAGACAGCTCCCTGGAAACACCATATATTTT.

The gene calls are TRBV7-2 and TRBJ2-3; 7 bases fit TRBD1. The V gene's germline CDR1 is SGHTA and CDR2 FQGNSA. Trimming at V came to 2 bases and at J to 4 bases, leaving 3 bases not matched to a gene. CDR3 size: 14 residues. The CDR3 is CASSLRGRSDTQYF. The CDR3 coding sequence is TGTGCCAGCAGCTTAAGGGGGCGGTCAGATACGCAGTATTTT.

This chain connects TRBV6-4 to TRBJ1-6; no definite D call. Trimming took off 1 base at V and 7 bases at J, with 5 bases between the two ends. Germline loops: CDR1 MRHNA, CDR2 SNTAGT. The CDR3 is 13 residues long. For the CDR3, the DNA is TGTGCCAGCAGTGACTTCAGGAATTCACCCCTCCACTTT. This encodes CASSDFRNSPLHF.

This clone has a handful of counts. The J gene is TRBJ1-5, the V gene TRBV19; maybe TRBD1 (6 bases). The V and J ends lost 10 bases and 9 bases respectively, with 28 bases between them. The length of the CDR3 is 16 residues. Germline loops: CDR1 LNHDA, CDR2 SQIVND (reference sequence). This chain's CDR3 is CATRDLTTGSGGPQHF. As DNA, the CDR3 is TGTGCCACCAGAGACCTAACTACAGGGTCCGGAGGGCCCCAGCATTTT.

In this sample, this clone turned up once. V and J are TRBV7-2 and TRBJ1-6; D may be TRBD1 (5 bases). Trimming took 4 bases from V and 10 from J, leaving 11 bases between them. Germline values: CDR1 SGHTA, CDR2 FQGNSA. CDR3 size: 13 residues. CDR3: CASSYRGKSPLHF. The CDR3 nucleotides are TGTGCCAGCAGCTACCGGGGGAAGTCACCCCTCCACTTT.

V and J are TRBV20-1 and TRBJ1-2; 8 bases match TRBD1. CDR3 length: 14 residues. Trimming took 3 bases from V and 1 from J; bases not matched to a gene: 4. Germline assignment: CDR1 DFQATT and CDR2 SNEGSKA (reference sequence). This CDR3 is CSASGDRSNYGYTF. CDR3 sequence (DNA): TGCAGTGCTAGTGGGGACAGGAGTAACTATGGCTACACCTTC.

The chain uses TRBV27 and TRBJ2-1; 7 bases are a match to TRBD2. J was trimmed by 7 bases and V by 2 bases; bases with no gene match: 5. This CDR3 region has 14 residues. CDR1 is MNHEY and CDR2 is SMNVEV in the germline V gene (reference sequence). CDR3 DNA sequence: TGTGCCAGCAGTTTACGGCTAGCGGATAATGAGCAGTTCTTC. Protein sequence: CASSLRLADNEQFF.

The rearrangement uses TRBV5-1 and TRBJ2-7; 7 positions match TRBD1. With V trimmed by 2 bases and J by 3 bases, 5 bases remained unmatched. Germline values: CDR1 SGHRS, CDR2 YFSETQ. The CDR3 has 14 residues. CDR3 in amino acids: CASSFSTGFYEQYF. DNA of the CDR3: TGCGCCAGCAGCTTTTCGACAGGGTTCTACGAGCAGTACTTC. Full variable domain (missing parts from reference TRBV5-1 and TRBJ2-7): KAGVTQTPRYLIKTRGQQVTLSCSPISGHRSVSWYQQTPGQGLQFLFEYFSETQRNKGNFPGRFSGRQFSNSRSEMNVSTLELGDSALYLCASSFSTGFYEQYFGPGTRLTVT.

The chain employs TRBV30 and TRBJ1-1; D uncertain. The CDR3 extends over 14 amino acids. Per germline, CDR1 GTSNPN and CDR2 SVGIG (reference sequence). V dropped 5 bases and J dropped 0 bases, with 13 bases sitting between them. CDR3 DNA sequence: TGTGCCTGGCATCCCGGAGGATTGAACACTGAAGCTTTCTTT. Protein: CAWHPGGLNTEAFF.

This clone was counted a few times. CDR3 loop: CSAYSRDTQYF. The CDR3 DNA is TGCAGTGCCTATTCTAGAGATACGCAGTATTTT. This chain connects TRBV20-1 to TRBJ2-3, with D uncertain. CDR1 and CDR2 (germline): DFQATT, SNEGSKA (reference sequence). Trimming shortened V by 6 bases and J by 5 bases, and 9 bases separated the two germline ends. CDR3 length equals 11 residues.

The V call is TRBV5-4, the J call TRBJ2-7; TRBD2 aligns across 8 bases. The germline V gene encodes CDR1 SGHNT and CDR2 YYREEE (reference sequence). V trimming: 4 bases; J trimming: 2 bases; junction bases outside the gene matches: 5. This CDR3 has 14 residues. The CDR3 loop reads CASSPGGETYEQYF. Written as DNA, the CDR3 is TGTGCCAGCAGCCCCGGGGGGGAAACCTACGAGCAGTACTTC.